Below, 25 T cell receptor beta chains from the same sample are listed, as sequenced in a study of CD8+ T cells in alopecia areata. cDNA reverse transcribed from extracted RNA served as the sequencing template. This table comes from immunoSEQ multiplex PCR, and its TCRdb copy is limited to in-frame clones, with some not included. The sample presents 3,000 or so clones, none singletons. The sequenced sample consisted of lesional skin. Receptors were obtained from a C3H/HeJ mouse with alopecia areata. The strain is characterized by the MHC haplotype H2-k.

In the case of this clone: Each gene name is a mouse one. The CDR3 extends 4 residues past the end of the read, so its final part is completed from the germline J gene. The rearrangement links TRBV5 to TRBJ2-1, with 9 bases fitting TRBD2. J lost 3 bases, V lost 4 bases, and 7 bases had no gene match. Germline CDR1 reads LGHNA; CDR2 reads YNLKQL (reference sequence). The CDR3 contains 16 residues. The covered CDR3 bases are TGTGCCAGCAGCCTCGGGACTGGGTGGGTCTATGCT. Protein product: CASSLGTGWVYA. From start to end, the CDR3 is CASSLGTGWVYAEQFF.

This clone has at least ten counts. Mouse gene names apply. The read comes to an end 4 residues before the CDR3 does, leaving the germline J gene to fill in the end. The rearrangement links TRBV17 to TRBJ2-7; 7 nucleotides line up with TRBD1. The V gene's germline CDR1 is MNHDT and CDR2 YYDKIL. The CDR3 is 13 residues long. V dropped 6 bases and J dropped 0; count of bases not matched to a gene: 2. The CDR3 bases that were read are TGTGCTAGCAGAGGGACAGACTCCTAT. Translating gives CASRGTDSY. The complete CDR3 reads CASRGTDSYEQYF.

This clone was observed at least ten times. Gene names and germline match the mouse. The CDR3 goes on 4 residues after the read ends, and that part is filled in from the germline J gene. The chain combines TRBV13-1 with TRBJ1-1, with TRBD1 as a possible D gene (6 bases). The CDR3 loop spans 15 amino acids. Per germline, CDR1 NSHNY and CDR2 SYGAGN. V lost 0 bases and J 4 bases, leaving 13 bases between the germline ends. CDR3 in amino acids: CASSDAAGAGTEVFF. CDR3 DNA (partial): TGTGCCAGCAGTGATGCGGCAGGGGCCGGCACA.

This clone occurred many times. Mouse gene names apply. From the germline J gene comes the end of the CDR3, since the read stops 4 residues before it. The chain couples TRBV13-2 to TRBJ1-1, with TRBD1 as a possible D gene (6 bases). Germline V gives CDR1 NNHNN, CDR2 SYGAGS (reference sequence). V lost 2 bases and J lost 4, with 9 bases in between. The CDR3 is made up of 13 amino acids. The CDR3 protein is CASGDGTLTEVFF. CDR3 DNA, as far as it was read: TGTGCCAGCGGTGACGGGACACTCACA.

About this clone: Gene names are the mouse ones. The CDR3 end lies 4 residues beyond the end of the read and is filled in from the germline J gene. This chain joins TRBV4 and TRBJ1-2; D may be TRBD1 (6 bases). The V and J ends lost 3 bases and 2 bases respectively, with 7 bases between them. The germline V gene has CDR1 LGHDT and CDR2 YNNKQL (reference sequence). This CDR3 has 13 amino acids. The chain's CDR3 is CASSYRGNSDYTF. Partial CDR3 DNA: TGTGCCAGCAGCTACAGGGGTAACTCC. The entire variable domain, with the rest obtained from reference TRBV4 and TRBJ1-2, is as follows: ETAVFQTPNYHVTQVGNEVSFNCKQTLGHDTMYWYKQDSKKLLKIMFSYNNKQLIVNETVPRRFSPQSSDKAHLNLRIKSVEPEDSAVYLCASSYRGNSDYTFGSGTRLLVI.

This clone was picked up many times. The listed TCRdb protein conflicts with the DNA translation at residue 11, and the protein shown is translated directly from the DNA. Gene names are the mouse ones. From the germline J gene comes the end of the CDR3, since the read stops 3 residues before it. This same CDR3 is encoded by further DNA sequences in the sample. V and J are TRBV19 and TRBJ1-6; 7 bases are a match to TRBD1. TRBJ1-6 is classed as an ORF, of uncertain function. J lost 7 bases, V lost 4 bases, and 5 bases had no gene match. Germline V gene lookup returns CDR1 FNHDT and CDR2 SITEND (reference sequence). CDR3 size: 14 residues. CDR3 DNA, as far as it was read: TGTGCCAGCAGTTCCGACAGGGTGAATTCGCCC. Translation: CASSSDRVNSP. The full-length CDR3 reads as CASSSDRVNSPLYF.

This clone was counted at least ten times. Mouse gene names and germline throughout. Read sequence stops 4 residues before the CDR3 end, and the germline J gene provides the missing end. This rearrangement joins TRBV13-3 to TRBJ1-1, with D possibly TRBD1 on 6 matching bases. The CDR3 covers 10 residues. CDR1 is NNHDY, CDR2 SYVADS, per germline. The sequenced CDR3 bases are TGTGCCAGCGGAGGGGGA. Amino acid sequence: CASGGG. In full, the CDR3 reads CASGGGEVFF.

This clone was counted many times. Genes here carry mouse names. From the germline J gene comes the end of the CDR3, since the read stops 4 residues before it. The chain couples TRBV1 to TRBJ2-3; 8 bases map to TRBD2. J was trimmed by 0 bases and V by 1 base; bases with no gene match: 3. Germline values: CDR1 NSQYPW, CDR2 LRSPGD (reference sequence). This CDR3 has 16 residues. This chain's CDR3 is CTCSAVGGTSAETLYF. The sequenced CDR3 bases are TGCACCTGCAGTGCAGTGGGGGGGACTAGTGCAGAA.

This clone has at least ten counts. The protein in this entry is translated from the DNA; at residue 14 it differs from the protein listed in TCRdb. These gene names are mouse names. The sequenced fragment ends 3 residues before the CDR3 boundary, so the rest is inferred from the germline J gene. This chain connects TRBV13-2 to TRBJ1-3, with 7 bases fitting TRBD1. Germline loops: CDR1 NNHNN, CDR2 SYGAGS (reference sequence). Trimming cost V 0 bases and J 0 bases; bases outside gene matches: 6. The CDR3 has 17 amino acids. CDR3 loop: CASGDARGLYSGNTLYF. CDR3 DNA, as far as it was read: TGTGCCAGCGGTGATGCGAGGGGGCTTTATTCTGGAAATACG.

This clone showed up many times. The genes and germline here are from mouse. Read sequence stops 4 residues before the CDR3 end, and the germline J gene provides the missing end. The chain carries TRBV13-3 and TRBJ1-4, with D possibly TRBD1 on 6 matching bases. CDR1 is NNHDY, CDR2 SYVADS, per germline. This CDR3 region has 14 residues. The V gene lost 5 bases and the J gene lost 4 bases, with 12 bases spanning the gap. The part of the CDR3 DNA that was read is TGTGCCAGCAGGATGGACAGTTTCAACGAA. It specifies CASRMDSFNE. The complete CDR3 reads CASRMDSFNERLFF.

This clone showed up many times. Mouse germline and gene names are used. The read falls 4 residues short of the CDR3 end, and the missing part is taken from the germline J gene. The rearrangement links TRBV5 to TRBJ1-4; possibly TRBD1 for D (5 bases). The CDR3 spans 14 residues. V lost 0 bases, J lost 3 bases, and 5 bases lay in between. Germline values: CDR1 LGHNA, CDR2 YNLKQL (reference sequence). This CDR3 is CASSQDRANERLFF. The DNA read from the CDR3 is TGTGCCAGCAGCCAAGACAGGGCCAACGAA.

In its sample, this clone was seen many times. The listed genes are named as in mouse. This CDR3 is CASSAGGEVFF. The covered CDR3 bases are TGTGCTAGCAGTGCAGGGGGA. This sequence joins TRBV17 and TRBJ1-1; TRBD1 agrees at 7 bases. The read is 4 residues too short to cover the CDR3 end, so that end is filled in from the germline J gene. The CDR3 contains 11 residues. From germline, CDR1 is MNHDT and CDR2 YYDKIL. Together with reference TRBV17 and TRBJ1-1, the CDR3 gives the full variable domain: DTTVKQNPRYKLARVGKPVNLICSQTMNHDTMYWYQKKPNQAPKLLLFYYDKILNREADTFEKFQSSRPNNSFCSLYIGSAGLEYSAMYLCASSAGGEVFFGKGTRLTVV.

This clone was seen repeatedly, ten times or more. The gene names given are mouse names. The sequenced part of the CDR3 DNA is TGTGCCAGCAGTGCCTCAGGGGGCGCCGGCTCC. It translates to CASSASGGAGS. The whole CDR3 reads CASSASGGAGSDYTF. The rearrangement uses TRBV13-1 and TRBJ1-2; TRBD1 aligns across 8 bases. The sequenced fragment ends 4 residues before the CDR3 boundary, so the rest is inferred from the germline J gene. J was trimmed by 4 bases and V by 3 bases; bases with no gene match: 8. Germline-derived CDR1 and CDR2 are NSHNY and SYGAGN. This CDR3 comprises 15 residues.

This clone was counted many times. DNA and listed protein disagree at residue 12, so the protein shown here was translated from the DNA. Gene names and germline refer to mouse. CDR3 bases read: TGTGCCAGCAGTGAACAGGGTCCATATAATTCGCCC. This encodes CASSEQGPYNSP. The entire CDR3 protein is CASSEQGPYNSPLYF. V gene TRBV13-1 combines with J gene TRBJ1-6; D perhaps matches TRBD1 (6 bases). The read is 3 residues too short to cover the CDR3 end, so that end is filled in from the germline J gene. TRBJ1-6 is an ORF for which the function is uncertain. V was clipped by 2 bases and J by 4 bases, with 10 bases between them. Looked up from germline, CDR1 is NSHNY and CDR2 is SYGAGN. This CDR3 comprises 15 residues.

The table lists this clone with many counts. The genes are named according to mouse. The read falls 4 residues short of the CDR3 end, and the missing part is taken from the germline J gene. V gene TRBV5 combines with J gene TRBJ2-3; 9 bases are a match to TRBD1. The V gene end was trimmed by 4 bases and the J gene end by 1 base; junction bases not matched to a gene: 6. Germline V gives CDR1 LGHNA, CDR2 YNLKQL (reference sequence). This CDR3 spans 16 amino acids. CDR3 amino acids: CASSPPGQGGAETLYF. The sequenced part of the CDR3 DNA is TGTGCCAGCAGCCCCCCGGGACAGGGAGGTGCAGAA.

This clone came up many times. Mouse gene names apply. The read falls 4 residues short of the CDR3 end, and the missing part is taken from the germline J gene. The chain is built from TRBV14 and TRBJ2-7, with D possibly matching TRBD1 (5 bases). This CDR3 is 12 amino acids long. Germline assignment: CDR1 SGHDT and CDR2 FRDEAV. V was trimmed by 4 bases and J by 3 bases, leaving 8 bases between them. The CDR3 spells CASSPTDYEQYF. Partial CDR3 DNA: TGTGCCAGCAGTCCGACAGACTAT.

This clone was recorded at least ten times. The TCRdb protein and the DNA translation do not line up at residue 12; the protein shown here was made by translating the DNA. Each gene name is a mouse one. The CDR3 is cut off 3 residues early in the read; its end comes from the germline J gene. This rearrangement joins TRBV3 to TRBJ1-3, with D tentatively TRBD1 (5 bases). This CDR3 contains 15 residues. The germline CDR1 and CDR2 sequences are SNHLY and FYNGKV (reference sequence). The ends were cut back, 5 bases at V and 1 base at J, with 12 bases in the middle. CDR3: CASSARQKSGNTLYF. CDR3 DNA (partial): TGTGCCAGCAGCGCCCGACAGAAATCTGGAAATACG.

This clone was seen ten or more times. Gene names follow the mouse nomenclature. The read is 4 residues too short to cover the CDR3 end, so that end is filled in from the germline J gene. The sample holds other DNA sequences that translate to the same CDR3. This chain joins TRBV3 and TRBJ2-3; TRBD2 might be the D (7 bases). Trimming took off 11 bases at V and 1 base at J, with 19 bases between the two ends. There are 15 residues in the CDR3. CDR1 and CDR2 (germline): SNHLY, FYNGKV (reference sequence). Incomplete CDR3 DNA: TGTGCCGAAGGGTGGGGGGCCTCAGGTGCAGAA. This codes for CAEGWGASGAE. The whole CDR3 sequence is CAEGWGASGAETLYF.

This clone was detected a few times. All gene names here are mouse names. With the read ending 4 residues before the CDR3 end, the germline J gene is used to fill in that end. This chain connects TRBV13-1 to TRBJ2-7; 7 positions agree with TRBD2. V trimming: 3 bases; J trimming: 3 bases; junction bases outside the gene matches: 9. CDR1 and CDR2 from the germline V gene are NSHNY and SYGAGN. This CDR3 contains 15 residues. CDR3 in amino acids: CASSADPLGGYEQYF. Partial CDR3 DNA: TGTGCCAGCAGTGCAGATCCTTTGGGGGGCTAT.

This clone was recorded many times. The listed genes are named as in mouse. CDR3 protein: CASGDGVDTQYF. The DNA read from the CDR3 is TGTGCCAGCGGTGATGGGGTAGAC. The chain combines TRBV13-2 with TRBJ2-5; D gene unclear. The read comes to an end 4 residues before the CDR3 does, leaving the germline J gene to fill in the end. Germline V lookup: CDR1 NNHNN, CDR2 SYGAGS (reference sequence). The CDR3 consists of 12 residues.

In its sample, this clone was seen many times. These gene names are mouse names. Read data end 4 residues before the CDR3 end; the end is taken from the germline J gene. The chain has TRBV19 and TRBJ2-4; 11 nucleotides align to TRBD2. V was pared by 5 bases and J by 0 bases, with 2 bases of the junction left unmatched. CDR3 length equals 15 residues. In germline, CDR1 is FNHDT, CDR2 SITEND (reference sequence). CDR3 region: CASSGTGGSQNTLYF. The covered CDR3 bases are TGTGCCAGCAGCGGGACTGGGGGAAGTCAAAAC.

This clone turned up a few times. Mouse germline and gene names are used. The CDR3 end falls 4 residues outside the read, so it is completed with the germline J gene. The genes are TRBV19 and TRBJ2-4; 7 positions match TRBD1. With V trimmed by 4 bases and J by 0 bases, 5 bases remained unmatched. CDR1 and CDR2 from the germline V gene are FNHDT and SITEND (reference sequence). The CDR3 runs 15 residues. CDR3 amino acids: CASSPGTASQNTLYF. CDR3 DNA, as far as it was read: TGTGCCAGCAGTCCCGGGACAGCTAGTCAAAAC.

This clone was found many times. Gene labels here are mouse ones. The DNA ends 4 residues before the CDR3 does, and the rest of the CDR3 is filled in from the germline J gene. The gene calls are TRBV13-2 and TRBJ2-5, with TRBD2 matching over 14 bases. The CDR3 is made up of 17 amino acids. V gave up 3 bases and J gave up 0 bases; unmatched junction bases: 3. CDR1 is NNHNN, CDR2 SYGAGS, per germline (reference sequence). The sequenced part of the CDR3 DNA is TGTGCCAGCGGTGGGGGACTGGGGGGGCCTAACCAAGAC. It translates to CASGGGLGGPNQD. The full CDR3 sequence reads CASGGGLGGPNQDTQYF.

This clone appeared many times. Gene names refer to mouse genes. The read ends 4 residues early relative to the CDR3; the germline J gene fills the gap. The chain uses TRBV19 and TRBJ1-1; 7 bases line up with TRBD1. Looked up from germline, CDR1 is FNHDT and CDR2 is SITEND (reference sequence). The V segment lost 3 bases and the J segment 0 bases; nucleotides outside the gene matches: 2. CDR3 size: 14 residues. CDR3 bases read: TGTGCCAGCAGTACCGACAGGGCAAACACA. Residues: CASSTDRANT. The full-length CDR3 reads as CASSTDRANTEVFF.

Ten or more counts support this clone. Genes and germline come from the mouse. The CDR3 extends 4 residues past the end of the read, so its final part is completed from the germline J gene. The chain links TRBV13-3 to TRBJ2-7; 9 bases fit TRBD2. This CDR3 has 14 residues. Germline loops: CDR1 NNHDY, CDR2 SYVADS. The CDR3 DNA, read in part, is TGTGCCAGCAGTGATTCTGGGGGGGTTTAT. Protein sequence: CASSDSGGVY. The whole CDR3 protein is CASSDSGGVYEQYF.